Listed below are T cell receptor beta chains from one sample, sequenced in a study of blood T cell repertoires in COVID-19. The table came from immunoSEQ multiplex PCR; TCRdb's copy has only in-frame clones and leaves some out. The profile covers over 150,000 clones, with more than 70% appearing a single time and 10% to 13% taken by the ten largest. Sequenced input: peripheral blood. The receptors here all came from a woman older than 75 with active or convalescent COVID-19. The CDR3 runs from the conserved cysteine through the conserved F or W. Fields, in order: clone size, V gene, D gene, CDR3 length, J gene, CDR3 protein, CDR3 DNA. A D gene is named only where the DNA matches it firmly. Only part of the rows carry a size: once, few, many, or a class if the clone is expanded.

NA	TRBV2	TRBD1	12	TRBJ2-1	CASSNRGFGQFF	TGTGCCAGCAGTAACAGGGGTTTCGGGCAGTTCTTC
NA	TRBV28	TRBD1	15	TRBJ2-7	CASSPPGQGVYEQYF	TGTGCCAGCAGTCCCCCGGGACAGGGGGTTTACGAGCAGTACTTC
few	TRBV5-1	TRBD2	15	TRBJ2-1	CASSAAGGLNNEQFF	TGCGCCAGCAGCGCTGCGGGAGGGCTAAACAATGAGCAGTTCTTC
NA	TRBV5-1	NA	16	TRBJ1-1	CASSPGPREVNTEAFF	TGCGCCAGCAGCCCCGGACCGAGGGAGGTGAACACTGAAGCTTTCTTT
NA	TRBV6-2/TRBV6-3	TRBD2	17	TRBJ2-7	CASSYASLRTSDYEQYF	TGTGCCAGCAGTTACGCCTCACTACGGACTAGCGACTACGAGCAGTACTTC
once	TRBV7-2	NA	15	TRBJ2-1	CASSPHSGGVNEQFF	TGTGCCAGCAGCCCCCACTCCGGAGGGGTCAATGAGCAGTTCTTC
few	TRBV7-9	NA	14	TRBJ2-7	CASSSELSTSEQYF	TGTGCCAGCAGCTCCGAACTATCGACGAGTGAGCAGTACTTC
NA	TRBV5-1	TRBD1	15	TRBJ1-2	CASSPGTGGLHGYTF	TGCGCCAGCAGTCCGGGGACAGGGGGACTCCATGGCTACACCTTC
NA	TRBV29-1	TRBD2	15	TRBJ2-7	CSVARGSRGSDEQYF	TGCAGCGTGGCTAGGGGCTCGCGCGGGAGTGACGAGCAGTACTTC
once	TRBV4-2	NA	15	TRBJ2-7	CASSQDLSGYYEQYF	TGTGCCAGCAGCCAAGATCTATCCGGGTACTACGAGCAGTACTTC
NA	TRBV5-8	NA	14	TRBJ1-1	CASTLITTGTEAFF	TGTGCCAGCACCCTTATTACCACGGGGACTGAAGCTTTCTTT
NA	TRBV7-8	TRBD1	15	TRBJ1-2	CASSLVGRTGAGYTF	TGTGCCAGCAGCTTAGTTGGGCGGACAGGGGCCGGCTACACCTTC
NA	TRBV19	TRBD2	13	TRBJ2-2	CASNAGGTGELFF	TGTGCCAGTAATGCGGGAGGCACCGGGGAGCTGTTTTTT
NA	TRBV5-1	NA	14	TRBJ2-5	CASSEQGSQETQYF	TGCGCCAGCAGCGAACAGGGTTCTCAAGAGACCCAGTACTTC
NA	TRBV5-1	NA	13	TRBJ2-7	CASSSPGSYEQYF	TGCGCCAGCAGCTCCCCAGGTTCCTACGAGCAGTACTTC
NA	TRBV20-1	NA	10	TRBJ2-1	CSAQGNEQFF	TGCAGTGCTCAGGGGAATGAGCAGTTCTTC
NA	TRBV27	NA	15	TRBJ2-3	CASSLGLARTDTQYF	TGTGCCAGCAGCCTGGGACTGGCGCGCACAGATACGCAGTATTTT
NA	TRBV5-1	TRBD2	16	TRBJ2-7	CASSLAALAGGYEQYF	TGCGCCAGCAGCTTGGCCGCGCTAGCGGGAGGCTACGAGCAGTACTTC
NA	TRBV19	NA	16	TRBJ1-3	CASRRSGTNKGNTIYF	TGTGCCAGTAGACGCTCCGGGACAAATAAAGGAAACACCATATATTTT
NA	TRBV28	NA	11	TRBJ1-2	CASGLQRGYTF	TGTGCCAGCGGGCTGCAGCGGGGCTACACCTTC
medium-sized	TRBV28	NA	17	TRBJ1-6	CASSPHRGKILGSPLHF	TGTGCCAGCAGTCCCCACCGAGGGAAGATCCTCGGGTCACCCCTCCACTTT
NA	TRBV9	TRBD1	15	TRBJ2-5	CASSVRWDRGNPQYF	TGTGCCAGCAGCGTCCGCTGGGACAGGGGCAATCCCCAGTACTTC
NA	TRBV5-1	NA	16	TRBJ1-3	CASREDVGSSGNTIYF	TGCGCCAGCAGGGAGGACGTGGGATCCTCTGGAAACACCATATATTTT
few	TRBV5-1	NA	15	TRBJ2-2	CASSLAEVNTGELFF	TGCGCCAGCAGCTTGGCCGAGGTCAACACCGGGGAGCTGTTTTTT
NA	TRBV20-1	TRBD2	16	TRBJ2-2	CSASSAGAFRPGELFF	TGCAGTGCTAGTTCCGCGGGAGCTTTCCGGCCCGGGGAGCTGTTTTTT
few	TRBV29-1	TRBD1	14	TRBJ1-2	CSVDPAGQGRSSTF	TGCAGCGTTGATCCTGCGGGACAGGGACGATCGAGCACCTTC
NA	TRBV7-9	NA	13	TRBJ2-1	CASSLGAGYEQFF	TGTGCCAGCAGCTTAGGAGCGGGCTATGAGCAGTTCTTC
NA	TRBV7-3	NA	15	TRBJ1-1	CASSSAGGRGAEAFF	TGTGCCAGCAGCTCCGCCGGGGGGAGAGGAGCTGAAGCTTTCTTT
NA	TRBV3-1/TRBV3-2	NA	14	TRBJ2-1	CASSQGSGWYEQFF	TGTGCCAGCAGCCAAGGAAGCGGGTGGTATGAGCAGTTCTTC
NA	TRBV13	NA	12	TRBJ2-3	CASSGGTDTQYF	TGTGCCAGCAGCGGGGGGACAGATACGCAGTATTTT
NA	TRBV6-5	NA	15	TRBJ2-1	CASSFRVRPRTEQFF	TGTGCCAGCAGTTTCAGGGTCAGACCACGGACTGAGCAGTTCTTC
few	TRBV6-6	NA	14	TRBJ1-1	CASTFFPGDTEAFF	TGTGCCAGCACATTCTTTCCGGGGGACACTGAAGCTTTCTTT
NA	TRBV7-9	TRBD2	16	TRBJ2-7	CASSPTGLATPYEQYF	TGTGCCAGCAGCCCAACAGGACTAGCAACCCCCTACGAGCAGTACTTC
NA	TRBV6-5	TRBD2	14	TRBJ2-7	CASMISGRLYEQYF	TGTGCCAGCATGATTAGCGGGAGGCTCTACGAGCAGTACTTC
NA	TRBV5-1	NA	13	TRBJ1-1	CATRRGSNTEAFF	TGCGCCACCAGGCGGGGGTCGAACACTGAAGCTTTCTTT
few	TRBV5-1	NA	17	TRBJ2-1	CASSLFGGGSSYNEQFF	TGCGCCAGCAGCCTTTTCGGAGGAGGAAGCTCCTACAATGAGCAGTTCTTC
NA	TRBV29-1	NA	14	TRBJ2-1	CSVKNRVEYNEQFF	TGCAGCGTTAAAAACAGGGTGGAATACAATGAGCAGTTCTTC
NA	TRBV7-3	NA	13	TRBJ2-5	CASSRGTEETQYF	TGTGCCAGCAGCCGCGGGACAGAAGAGACCCAGTACTTC
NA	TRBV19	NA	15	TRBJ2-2	CASTTTLGGAGELFF	TGTGCCAGTACCACCACCCTGGGGGGAGCCGGGGAGCTGTTTTTT
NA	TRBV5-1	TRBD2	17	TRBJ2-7	CASSLAASGRAGHEQYF	TGCGCCAGCAGCTTGGCGGCTAGCGGGAGGGCGGGGCATGAGCAGTACTTC
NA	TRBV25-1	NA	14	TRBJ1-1	CASSEAGSHTEAFF	TGTGCCAGCAGTGAAGCAGGGTCGCACACTGAAGCTTTCTTT
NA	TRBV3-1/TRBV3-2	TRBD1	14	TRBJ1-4	CASSQDTGDEKLFF	TGTGCCAGCAGCCAGGATACAGGGGATGAAAAACTGTTTTTT
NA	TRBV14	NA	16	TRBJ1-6	CASSQIGRTELSPLHF	TGTGCCAGCAGCCAAATTGGGCGGACAGAGCTATCACCCCTCCACTTT
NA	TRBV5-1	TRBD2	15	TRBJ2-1	CASSRSSGRVREQFF	TGCGCCAGCAGCCGCTCTAGCGGGAGGGTGAGGGAGCAGTTCTTC
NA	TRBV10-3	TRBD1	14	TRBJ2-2	CAGGQQGLTGELFF	TGTGCCGGCGGGCAACAGGGGTTAACCGGGGAGCTGTTTTTT